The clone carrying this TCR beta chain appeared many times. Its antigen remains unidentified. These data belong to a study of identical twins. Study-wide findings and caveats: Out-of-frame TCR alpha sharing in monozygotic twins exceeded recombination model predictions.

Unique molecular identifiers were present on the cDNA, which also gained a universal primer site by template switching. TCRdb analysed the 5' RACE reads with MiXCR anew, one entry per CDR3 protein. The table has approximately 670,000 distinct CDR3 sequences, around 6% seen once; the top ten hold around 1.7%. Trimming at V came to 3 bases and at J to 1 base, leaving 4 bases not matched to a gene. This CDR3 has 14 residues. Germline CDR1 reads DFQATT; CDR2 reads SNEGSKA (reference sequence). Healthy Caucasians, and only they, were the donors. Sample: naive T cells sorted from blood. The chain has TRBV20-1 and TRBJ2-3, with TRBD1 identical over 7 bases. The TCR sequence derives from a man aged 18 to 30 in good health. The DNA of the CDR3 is TGCAGTGCTAGGGACAGGATCCGCACAGATACGCAGTATTTT. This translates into CSARDRIRTDTQYF.